The 10 T cell receptor beta chains reported below all come from one sample, sequenced in a study of CD8+ T cells in alopecia areata. Sequencing relied on a cDNA template that was reverse transcribed from extracted RNA. Sequencing was performed with immunoSEQ multiplex PCR; in TCRdb, only in-frame clones are kept and a portion is missing. Of fewer than 90,000 clones in the sample, just over 50% are singletons; the top ten hold around 5%. Sequenced sample: NKG2D-high CD8+ T cells sorted from blood. These receptors originate from a human donor with alopecia areata.

Points on this clone: A junction boundary mismatches the germline segment, possibly from a read error. The CDR3 loop is CATSSGDSSPGEQFF. CDR3 nucleotides: TGTGCCACCAGTTCAGGGGACTCCAGCCCGGGTGAGCAGTTCTTC. The chain has TRBV27 and TRBJ2-1; D is perhaps TRBD1 or TRBD2 (6 bases each). The CDR3 totals 15 residues. Germline V gene data show CDR1 as MNHEY and CDR2 as SMNVEV (reference sequence).

This clone was observed once. A junction boundary mismatches the germline segment, possibly from a read error. The V and J genes are TRBV6-6 and TRBJ2-1; D ambiguous. CDR1 and CDR2 from the germline V gene are MNHNY and SVGAGI (reference sequence). This CDR3 is built from 10 residues. The CDR3 DNA follows: TGTGCCAGCGGCTACGATGAGCAGTTCTTC. It yields the protein CASGYDEQFF.

The chain couples TRBV29-1 to TRBJ2-7; the match to TRBD2 covers 7 bases. V lost 4 bases to trimming and J lost 4 bases; unmatched junction nucleotides: 7. Germline values: CDR1 SQVTM, CDR2 ANQGSEA. CDR3 length: 13 amino acids. The CDR3 region has the DNA TGCAGCGTTGTGGCGGGGGAGTCGTACGAGCAGTACTTC. This gives the protein CSVVAGESYEQYF.

CDR3 coding DNA: TGCAGCGTTGAAGGCGTACAACAGGGGAAGGCAGAGACCCAGTACTTC. Protein: CSVEGVQQGKAETQYF. The V and J genes are TRBV29-1 and TRBJ2-5; 7 positions agree with TRBD1. This CDR3 has 16 amino acids. Germline assignment: CDR1 SQVTM and CDR2 ANQGSEA. With V trimmed by 1 base and J by 4 bases, 12 bases remained unmatched.

This clone is termed medium-sized. This sequence joins TRBV7-2 and TRBJ2-7; D may be TRBD1 or TRBD2 (5 bases each). The V gene lost 5 bases and the J gene lost 3 bases, with 20 bases spanning the gap. This CDR3 contains 16 residues. CDR1 is SGHTA and CDR2 is FQGNSA in the germline V gene. The CDR3 DNA reads TGTGCCAGCAGCAAAACCGCCGTGGGGGACGGCTACGAGCAGTACTTC. Residues: CASSKTAVGDGYEQYF. Full variable domain (outside the CDR3, taken from reference TRBV7-2 and TRBJ2-7): GAGVSQSPSNKVTEKGKDVELRCDPISGHTALYWYRQSLGQGLEFLIYFQGNSAPDKSGLPSDRFSAERTGGSVSTLTIQRTQQEDSAVYLCASSKTAVGDGYEQYFGPGTRLTVT.

This clone was detected a few times. This chain links TRBV6-6 with TRBJ2-2; a weak D match, TRBD1 (6 bases). The length of the CDR3 is 11 residues. The germline gives CDR1 MNHNY, CDR2 SVGAGI (reference sequence). The V gene lost 10 bases and the J gene lost 3 bases, with 6 bases spanning the gap. The CDR3 nucleotides are TGTGCCACAGGGGACACCGGGGAGCTGTTTTTT. Encoded protein: CATGDTGELFF.

This clone appeared a few times. CDR3 region: CASSPYGETQYF. The CDR3 nucleotides are TGTGCCAGCAGCCCCTACGGGGAGACCCAGTACTTC. The chain combines TRBV28 with TRBJ2-5; D is undetermined. The CDR3 runs 12 residues. The germline gives CDR1 MDHEN, CDR2 SYDVKM. The ends were cut back, 6 bases at V and 5 bases at J, with 10 bases in the middle. The whole variable domain, remainder taken from reference TRBV28 and TRBJ2-5, is DVKVTQSSRYLVKRTGEKVFLECVQDMDHENMFWYRQDPGLGLRLIYFSYDVKMKEKGDIPEGYSVSREKKERFSLILESASTNQTSMYLCASSPYGETQYFGPGTRLLVL.

The gene calls are TRBV29-1 and TRBJ1-2, with TRBD1 matching 10 bases. The trim removed 4 bases at V and 6 bases at J, leaving 8 bases unmatched. Germline lookup yields CDR1 SQVTM and CDR2 ANQGSEA. The CDR3 length is 14 residues. In nucleotides, the CDR3 is TGCAGCGTTGCCCCGGGACAGGGGAAAGATGGCTACACCTTC. This gives the protein CSVAPGQGKDGYTF. Looking up the rest from reference TRBV29-1 and TRBJ1-2 gives the full variable domain: SAVISQKPSRDICQRGTSLTIQCQVDSQVTMMFWYRQQPGQSLTLIATANQGSEATYESGFVIDKFPISRPNLTFSTLTVSNMSPEDSSIYLCSVAPGQGKDGYTFGSGTRLTVV.

This clone came up a few times. The chain uses TRBV29-1 and TRBJ1-2; the D gene is possibly TRBD1 (6 bases). The CDR3 is made up of 13 amino acids. V gave up 7 bases and J gave up 6 bases, with 18 bases separating them. CDR1 is SQVTM and CDR2 is ANQGSEA in the germline V gene. The CDR3 region has the DNA TGCAGCGCAGAAAGCGGGGGCGCCCATGGCTACACCTTC. Its protein product is CSAESGGAHGYTF.

This clone was counted a single time. V usage is TRBV27 and J usage is TRBJ1-2; D gene uncertain. Germline-derived CDR1 and CDR2 are MNHEY and SMNVEV (reference sequence). The CDR3 sequence is 15 residues long. V was trimmed by 6 bases and J by 6 bases, leaving 20 bases between them. The CDR3 protein is CASSDPGAIGNGYTF. The CDR3 DNA sequence: TGTGCCAGCAGCGATCCGGGCGCCATAGGGAATGGCTACACCTTC.